Below, one TCR beta chain is given with its context. Its antigen is as yet unknown. The record originates from a study of monozygotic twins with inflammatory bowel disease. Points from the study as a whole: IBD patients displayed reduced TCRbeta diversity (inverse Simpson) when set against healthy co-twins. Fewer shared clonotypes with others were found in IBD patients than in healthy twins, especially with disease activity.

Donors gave 2.5 ml of blood apiece. CDR3 length: 17 amino acids. Every TCR library consumed about 3.5 ug of total RNA. TCRdb reprocessed the 5' RACE reads; each CDR3 protein has one entry and no DNA is given. The sample includes 350,000 to 400,000 distinct CDR3 sequences. The sequencing sample was made of blood. The chain employs TRBV21-1 and TRBJ2-1; the TCRdb call, TRBD1, lacks DNA for checking. TRBV21-1 is reported as a pseudogene. The sequence derives from a human donor with ulcerative colitis or Crohn's disease, or a healthy co-twin of an affected twin (not recorded which). This CDR3 is CASSHPHTGVGDNEQFF.